This T cell receptor (beta chain) was sequenced in a study of blood T cell repertoires in COVID-19. Study as a whole: Some COVID-19 samples were acute and others convalescent; all came from the United States, Italy and Spain.

Ages ranged from about 18 to 89 years, with residence in more than 20 US areas. Some clones are missing from TCRdb's copy, which holds only in-frame ones; the method was immunoSEQ multiplex PCR. The sample includes some 170,000 clones, around 83% of them seen just once. The CDR3 runs 16 residues. The germline V gene has CDR1 SGDLS and CDR2 YYNGEE. The V segment lost 0 bases and the J segment 8 bases; nucleotides outside the gene matches: 12. This TCR derives from a man aged 45-65 years who had recovered from COVID-19. The sample consisted of PBMCs or T cells enriched from blood (not recorded which). The gene calls are TRBV9 and TRBJ1-2, with 8 positions matching TRBD1. The CDR3 region has the DNA TGTGCCAGCAGCGTAGGGGCGGCAGGGGGCGAGGGCGGCTACACCTTC. Its protein product is CASSVGAAGGEGGYTF.